These 24 T cell receptor beta chains share one sample of origin, sequenced in a study of T cells in localized non-small cell lung cancer. Profiled with immunoSEQ multiplex PCR; TCRdb holds only in-frame clones, not every one. The data show tens of thousands of clones, about four fifths seen once. The sample was peripheral blood, taken before any cancer treatment. The receptors were gathered from a man between 40 and 75 years old with stage I lung adenocarcinoma.

This clone has only one observation. The J gene is TRBJ2-2, the V gene TRBV12-1; no check of the table's D call, TRBD2, against the DNA was made. TRBV12-1 is a known pseudogene. This CDR3 spans 18 amino acids. CDR3 bases: TGTGCCAGCAGCATCGAGGGCAGTTTCAGCCCCAACACCGGGGAGCTGTTTTTT. Residues: CASSIEGSFSPNTGELFF.

The chain combines TRBV7-3 with TRBJ1-1; no firm D call. CDR1 is SGHTA, CDR2 FQGTGA, per germline. The CDR3 runs to 13 residues. The V end was cut by 2 bases, the J end by 7 bases, with 11 bases between. CDR3 sequence (DNA): TGTGCCAGCAGCTTATGGGATGGCGGTGAAGCTTTCTTT. The encoded protein is CASSLWDGGEAFF.

The sample holds one count of this clone. V gene TRBV6-7 combines with J gene TRBJ1-5; 7 nucleotides align to TRBD1. TRBV6-7 falls under the ORF class, with uncertain function. V dropped 8 bases and J dropped 4; count of bases not matched to a gene: 14. The CDR3 runs 16 residues. The CDR3 DNA sequence: TGTGCCAGCGTATTGAAGCCGGGACAGCAAAATCAGCCCCAGCATTTT. It translates to CASVLKPGQQNQPQHF.

The CDR3, as DNA: TGTGCCAGCAGCGTAAAACCCGGGACAGGCCTCTACGAGCAGTACTTC. Its protein is CASSVKPGTGLYEQYF. V usage is TRBV9 and J usage is TRBJ2-7, with 8 bases lining up with TRBD1. The germline gives CDR1 SGDLS, CDR2 YYNGEE. The CDR3 loop spans 16 amino acids. V was clipped by 1 base and J by 3 bases; unmatched bases: 9.

V and J are TRBV10-3 and TRBJ1-6; a weak D match, TRBD1 (5 bases). Trimming removed 3 bases from V and 4 bases from J, with 16 bases in between. Germline assignment: CDR1 ENHRY and CDR2 SYGVKD. The CDR3 sequence is 17 residues long. As DNA, the CDR3 is TGTGCCATCAGTGAATCGGCAGGGCCTGGGTATAATTCACCCCTCCACTTT. This sequence encodes CAISESAGPGYNSPLHF.

V usage is TRBV7-2 and J usage is TRBJ2-5; weak D call: TRBD1 (6 bases). With 3 bases removed from V and 1 base from J, the gap between germline ends came to 18 bases. CDR3 size: 17 residues. Germline V CDR1 and CDR2: SGHTA, FQGNSA. In nucleotides, the CDR3 is TGTGCCAGCAGCTTTATCGGCAGACACAGGGCCCAAGAGACCCAGTACTTC. Amino acid sequence: CASSFIGRHRAQETQYF.

The chain has TRBV2 and TRBJ1-1, with TRBD1 matching 8 bases. V gave up 5 bases and J gave up 5 bases; unmatched junction bases: 4. Germline CDR1 reads SNHLY; CDR2 reads FYNNEI. The CDR3 sequence is 13 residues long. The CDR3 DNA follows: TGTGCCAGCAGTAAAGACAGGGGTACTGAAGCTTTCTTT. Translation gives CASSKDRGTEAFF.

Here the CDR3 reads CASSEPQGYGYTF. CDR3 bases: TGTGCCAGCAGTGAACCCCAGGGCTATGGCTACACCTTC. The chain links TRBV2 to TRBJ1-2; a weak D match, TRBD1 (5 bases). The CDR3 length is 13 residues. The V gene's germline CDR1 is SNHLY and CDR2 FYNNEI. Trimming pared 2 bases from V and 4 bases from J, leaving 8 bases between.

The chain couples TRBV7-9 to TRBJ1-1, with TRBD1 as a possible D gene (5 bases). V lost 4 bases and J 7 bases, leaving 16 bases between the germline ends. The CDR3 covers 14 residues. Per germline, CDR1 SEHNR and CDR2 FQNEAQ (reference sequence). CDR3 coding DNA: TGTGCCAGCAGCTACCTAGGGGCTTCAGATGAAGCTTTCTTT. Translation: CASSYLGASDEAFF.

The gene calls are TRBV7-2 and TRBJ2-2, with 10 bases matching TRBD1. The CDR3 sequence is 16 residues long. CDR1 SGHTA and CDR2 FQGNSA come from the germline V gene. V trimming: 6 bases; J trimming: 1 base; junction bases outside the gene matches: 5. Here the CDR3 reads CASSLGDRGNTGELFF. The CDR3 bases are TGTGCCAGCAGTCTGGGGGACAGGGGGAACACCGGGGAGCTGTTTTTT.

This clone has only one observation. CDR3 bases: TGTGCCAGCATCGGACTAGCGGCCACAGATACGCAGTATTTT. Translating gives CASIGLAATDTQYF. The chain is built from TRBV6-5 and TRBJ2-3, with TRBD2 matching over 10 bases. V trimming: 7 bases; J trimming: 2 bases; junction bases outside the gene matches: 3. There are 14 residues in the CDR3. Germline-derived CDR1 and CDR2 are MNHEY and SVGAGI.

The chain couples TRBV19 to TRBJ1-5; 8 bases agree with TRBD1. Trimming at V came to 6 bases and at J to 2 bases, leaving 6 bases not matched to a gene. Germline V CDR1 and CDR2: LNHDA, SQIVND (reference sequence). CDR3 length: 15 amino acids. The DNA of the CDR3 is TGTGCCAGTAGCGTCACAGGGGGAGGCAATCAGCCCCAGCATTTT. Amino acid sequence: CASSVTGGGNQPQHF.

V gene TRBV15 combines with J gene TRBJ1-1; no firm D call. CDR3 size: 12 residues. V dropped 2 bases and J dropped 8 bases, with 9 bases sitting between them. Per germline, CDR1 LNHNV and CDR2 YYDKDF (reference sequence). The CDR3: CATSRSKGEAFF. DNA of the CDR3: TGTGCCACCAGCAGATCAAAAGGGGAAGCTTTCTTT.

The J gene is TRBJ1-3, the V gene TRBV9, with D tentatively TRBD1 (5 bases). Between the trimmed V and J ends, which lost 0 bases and 3 bases, there was a span of 10 bases. This CDR3 has 15 amino acids. Germline CDR1 SGDLS, CDR2 YYNGEE. The CDR3 spells CASSVGPGGGNTIYF. The CDR3 DNA reads as TGTGCCAGCAGCGTAGGGCCTGGGGGTGGAAACACCATATATTTT. The full variable domain, with the rest looked up from reference TRBV9 and TRBJ1-3, is DSGVTQTPKHLITATGQRVTLRCSPRSGDLSVYWYQQSLDQGLQFLIQYYNGEERAKGNILERFSAQQFPDLHSELNLSSLELGDSALYFCASSVGPGGGNTIYFGEGSWLTVV.

This chain links TRBV5-8 with TRBJ1-1; no clear D gene. CDR1 SGHTS and CDR2 YDEGEE come from the germline V gene. The CDR3 covers 13 residues. V lost 1 base and J lost 10, with 14 bases in between. The CDR3 is CASSLYYEKRAFF. The CDR3, as DNA: TGTGCCAGCAGCTTGTACTATGAAAAGAGAGCTTTCTTT.

This sequence joins TRBV27 and TRBJ1-5; unclear D gene. Germline CDR1 reads MNHEY; CDR2 reads SMNVEV (reference sequence). CDR3 length: 13 amino acids. V dropped 5 bases and J dropped 6 bases, with 11 bases sitting between them. CDR3 DNA: TGTGCCAGCAGTAAAACAAGAGGTCAGCCCCAGCATTTT. Protein sequence: CASSKTRGQPQHF.

The V call is TRBV7-8, the J call TRBJ2-5, with 9 bases lining up with TRBD1. V lost 4 bases, J lost 4 bases, and 4 bases stayed unmatched. CDR1 and CDR2 (germline): SGHVS, FQNEAQ. The CDR3 extends over 14 amino acids. The CDR3 is CASSWGQGPETQYF. CDR3 sequence (DNA): TGTGCCAGCAGCTGGGGACAGGGACCAGAGACCCAGTACTTC.

The chain carries TRBV6-1 and TRBJ1-2; D unclear. V was cut by 0 bases and J by 0 bases, with 20 bases left in between. Germline V gives CDR1 MNHNS, CDR2 SASEGT. The CDR3 sequence is 19 residues long. CDR3 in amino acids: CASSEALRSDTLPNYGYTF. CDR3 bases: TGTGCCAGCAGTGAAGCGCTTCGGAGCGACACCCTCCCTAACTATGGCTACACCTTC.

The J gene is TRBJ2-2, the V gene TRBV29-1; 7 nucleotides line up with TRBD1. Germline CDR1 SQVTM, CDR2 ANQGSEA. This CDR3 is built from 16 residues. V shed 1 base and J 4 bases; nucleotides not matched to a gene: 9. CDR3 nucleotide sequence: TGCAGCGTTGAAGTCGGGAAGGGGGCGGGCACCGGGGAGCTGTTTTTT. Encoded protein: CSVEVGKGAGTGELFF.

The chain links TRBV7-8 to TRBJ2-7, with 9 bases matching TRBD1. The germline gives CDR1 SGHVS, CDR2 FQNEAQ. Trimming cost V 5 bases and J 1 base; bases outside gene matches: 6. The CDR3 length is 15 residues. The CDR3 DNA reads TGTGCCAGCAGCCTCCGGGACAGGGAGTCCTACGAGCAGTACTTC. Amino acid sequence: CASSLRDRESYEQYF.

The chain recombines TRBV28 with TRBJ1-5; no definite D call. This CDR3 is built from 14 residues. From germline, CDR1 is MDHEN and CDR2 SYDVKM. With 3 bases removed from V and 6 bases from J, the gap between germline ends came to 12 bases. The chain's CDR3 is CASSLYSRGQPQHF. The DNA for the CDR3 is TGTGCCAGCAGTTTGTACTCTAGAGGTCAGCCCCAGCATTTT.

Only a few counts were recorded for this clone. The chain uses TRBV2 and TRBJ1-2; no definite D call. Germline V gene lookup returns CDR1 SNHLY and CDR2 FYNNEI. The CDR3 runs 15 residues. Trimming pared 4 bases from V and 7 bases from J, leaving 19 bases between. Here the CDR3 reads CASSGTANPSAGYTF. For the CDR3, the DNA is TGTGCCAGCAGTGGGACCGCTAACCCATCCGCTGGCTACACCTTC.

The chain couples TRBV28 to TRBJ2-7; tentative D call: TRBD1 (6 bases). V was shortened by 7 bases and J by 1 base, with 8 bases between the two germline ends. The CDR3 length is 12 residues. Germline lookup yields CDR1 MDHEN and CDR2 SYDVKM. As DNA, the CDR3 is TGTGCCAGCACAACAGGGTCCTACGAGCAGTACTTC. This translates into CASTTGSYEQYF.

The chain combines TRBV5-1 with TRBJ1-3; 9 nucleotides align to TRBD1. The CDR3 loop spans 16 amino acids. CDR1 is SGHRS and CDR2 is YFSETQ in the germline V gene. V lost 4 bases to trimming and J lost 6 bases; unmatched junction nucleotides: 11. DNA of the CDR3: TGCGCCAGCAGCCCGAGGGGACAGGGCGTTTCAAACACCATATATTTT. This translates into CASSPRGQGVSNTIYF.